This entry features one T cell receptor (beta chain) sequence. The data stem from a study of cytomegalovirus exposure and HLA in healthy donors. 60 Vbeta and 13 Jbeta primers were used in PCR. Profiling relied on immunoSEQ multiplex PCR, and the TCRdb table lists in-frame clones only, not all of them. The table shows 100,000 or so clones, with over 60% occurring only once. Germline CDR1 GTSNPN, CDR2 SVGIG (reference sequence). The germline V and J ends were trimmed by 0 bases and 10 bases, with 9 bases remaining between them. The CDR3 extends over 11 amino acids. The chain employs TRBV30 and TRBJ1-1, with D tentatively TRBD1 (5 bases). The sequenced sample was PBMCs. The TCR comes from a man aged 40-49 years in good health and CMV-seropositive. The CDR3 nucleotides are TGTGCCTGGAGTGTAAGCAGGGTAGCTTTCTTT. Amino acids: CAWSVSRVAFF.